This T cell receptor (beta chain) was documented in a study of blood T cell repertoires in COVID-19. Study information: Samples taken during acute and convalescent COVID-19 were collected in the United States, Italy and Spain.

In the original processing: For nucleated cells, counts were estimated from reference gene primer amplification. Measured with immunoSEQ multiplex PCR; TCRdb has only the in-frame clones, and not every one. V, J and clone size derive from that table, while D and trimming were established from the DNA sequence. The repertoire consists of 110,000 to 150,000 clones, with 76% occurring once and the leading ten covering around 4.4%. CDR3 size: 15 residues. V lost 2 bases, J lost 0 bases, and 10 bases lay in between. Germline V gene lookup returns CDR1 MNHNS and CDR2 SASEGT. The clonotype originates from a man aged 55 to 70 with acute or convalescent COVID-19. The rearrangement joins TRBV6-1 to TRBJ1-1, with D uncertain. The source material was peripheral blood. CDR3 amino acids: CASSEFTQLNTEAFF. The DNA of the CDR3 is TGTGCCAGCAGTGAATTTACACAGTTGAACACTGAAGCTTTCTTT.